Following are 8 T cell receptor beta chains from one sample sequenced in a study of cytotoxic CD8 clonotypes in ibrutinib-treated CLL. This table comes from immunoSEQ multiplex PCR, and its TCRdb copy is limited to in-frame clones, with some not included. The sample holds around 250,000 clones, about three quarters seen once. The input for sequencing was PBMCs, taken after 24 months of ibrutinib treatment. The receptors were gathered from a human donor with chronic lymphocytic leukemia.

The chain employs TRBV9 and TRBJ2-1; D possibly corresponds to TRBD1 (5 bases). There are 15 residues in the CDR3. Germline lookup yields CDR1 SGDLS and CDR2 YYNGEE. V was pared by 0 bases and J by 8 bases, with 15 bases between. CDR3 DNA: TGTGCCAGCAGCGTAGGGGGCCTTAACCTAGATGAGCAGTTCTTC. Protein: CASSVGGLNLDEQFF.

J is TRBJ2-1 and V is TRBV7-9, with 9 nucleotides matching TRBD1. This CDR3 spans 12 amino acids. The V gene end was trimmed by 1 base and the J gene end by 13 bases; junction bases not matched to a gene: 2. Germline CDR1 SEHNR, CDR2 FQNEAQ (reference sequence). CDR3 residues: CASSLGDRDQFF. The CDR3 DNA reads TGTGCCAGCAGCTTAGGGGACAGGGACCAGTTCTTC.

The chain links TRBV9 to TRBJ2-7; D is ambiguous. V lost 9 bases and J 2 bases, leaving 18 bases between the germline ends. This CDR3 has 14 residues. In germline, CDR1 is SGDLS, CDR2 YYNGEE. CDR3 region: CATLGHLLTYEQYF. CDR3 coding DNA: TGTGCCACCCTGGGCCACCTACTTACCTACGAGCAGTACTTC.

The chain is built from TRBV27 and TRBJ1-2, with TRBD1 matching 9 bases. The CDR3 runs to 16 residues. The V gene's germline CDR1 is MNHEY and CDR2 SMNVEV (reference sequence). Trimming cost V 2 bases and J 8 bases; bases outside gene matches: 12. CDR3 residues: CASSLKQGAPLGGYTF. DNA for the CDR3: TGTGCCAGCAGTTTAAAACAGGGGGCGCCCCTAGGCGGCTACACCTTC.

The chain uses TRBV25-1 and TRBJ2-1; D might be TRBD1 (6 bases). Between the trimmed V and J ends, which lost 5 bases and 2 bases, there was a span of 10 bases. Germline assignment: CDR1 MGHDK and CDR2 SYGVNS. CDR3 size: 14 residues. This CDR3 is CASSLGTPYNEQFF. CDR3 nucleotides: TGTGCCAGCAGTTTAGGGACACCCTACAATGAGCAGTTCTTC.

This chain connects TRBV10-3 to TRBJ2-2; the match to TRBD2 covers 15 bases. V trimming: 3 bases; J trimming: 6 bases; junction bases outside the gene matches: 5. The length of the CDR3 is 17 residues. Germline V CDR1 and CDR2: ENHRY, SYGVKD. CDR3 in amino acids: CAISDRTSGRVAGELFF. In nucleotides, the CDR3 is TGTGCCATCAGTGACCGGACTAGCGGGAGGGTTGCCGGGGAGCTGTTTTTT.

This clone showed up just once. The J gene is TRBJ2-7, the V gene TRBV28; D is ambiguous. Trimming took off 5 bases at V and 7 bases at J, with 9 bases between the two ends. There are 11 residues in the CDR3. Germline CDR1 MDHEN, CDR2 SYDVKM. CDR3 amino acids: CASSTLEEQYF. CDR3 DNA: TGTGCCAGCAGTACACTTGAGGAGCAGTACTTC. The full variable domain, its missing parts supplied by reference TRBV28 and TRBJ2-7, is DVKVTQSSRYLVKRTGEKVFLECVQDMDHENMFWYRQDPGLGLRLIYFSYDVKMKEKGDIPEGYSVSREKKERFSLILESASTNQTSMYLCASSTLEEQYFGPGTRLTVT.

V gene TRBV15 combines with J gene TRBJ2-5; D remains ambiguous. The CDR3 totals 13 residues. The V end lost 0 bases, the J end lost 13 bases, and 15 bases lay between the germline ends. Germline CDR1 LNHNV, CDR2 YYDKDF (reference sequence). CDR3 amino acids: CATSRDEIAAGYF. CDR3 DNA: TGTGCCACCAGCAGAGACGAAATAGCAGCCGGGTACTTC. The full variable domain, completed using reference TRBV15 and TRBJ2-5, is DAMVIQNPRYQVTQFGKPVTLSCSQTLNHNVMYWYQQKSSQAPKLLFHYYDKDFNNEADTPDNFQSRRPNTSFCFLDIRSPGLGDTAMYLCATSRDEIAAGYFGPGTRLLVL.